Listed below are T cell receptor beta chains from one sample, sequenced in a study of regulatory T cells in long-lasting Graves disease. Using its own MiXCR run on the multiplex PCR reads, TCRdb lists one record per CDR3 protein. This table holds 360,000 or so distinct CDR3 sequences, 15% to 20% found once. Another study also made use of these data, one on T cells in Graves' hyperthyroidism and ophthalmopathy.

This specimen consisted of peripheral blood mononuclear cells (PBMCs), obtained at new diagnosis, from a patient treated with antithyroid drugs. The receptors shown here come from a woman in her late teens or twenties with Graves disease. Each CDR3 is given with its conserved first and last residue. The D gene is left open where the match is weak. Clone size is shown for a subset of rows, as once, few, many or a class of expanded clone.

many	TRBV15	TRBJ1-2	.	TGTGCCACCGGTGACAGCCCTAAGAGTGGCTACACCTTC	CATGDSPKSGYTF
many	TRBV27	TRBJ1-2	.	TGTGCCAGCAGTTTAAATGTACGCCAAAGCTACACCTTC	CASSLNVRQSYTF
few	TRBV3-1	TRBJ2-1	.	TGTGCCAGCAGCCAAGTTAGGAGTTATGAGCAGTTCTTC	CASSQVRSYEQFF
many	TRBV27	TRBJ2-5	.	TGTGCCAGCAGTCCTTGGGGCCTCCAAGAGACCCAGTACTTC	CASSPWGLQETQYF
.	TRBV19	TRBJ2-1	TRBD2	TGTGCCAGTAGTATTCCGACCGGGACTAGCTCCAATGAGCAGTTCTTC	CASSIPTGTSSNEQFF
.	TRBV7-2	TRBJ1-3	.	TGTGCCAGCAGCTTAGGGAGACAGCTTCTCTCTGGAAACACCATATATTTT	CASSLGRQLLSGNTIYF
few	TRBV6-2/TRBV6-3	TRBJ1-1	.	TGTGCCAGCAGTTACGGCAGCAACACTGAAGCTTTCTTT	CASSYGSNTEAFF
.	TRBV15	TRBJ1-1	TRBD1	TGTGCCACCAGGATGGACAGGGCAGATCCTAAGTGGACTGAAGCTTTCTTT	CATRMDRADPKWTEAFF
few	TRBV10-3	TRBJ2-3	.	TGTGCCATCAAAGGGACAGATACGCAGTATTTT	CAIKGTDTQYF
.	TRBV29-1	TRBJ1-6	TRBD1	TGCAGCGTGAAGGAGGGACAGGGAGGAAGTTCACCCCTCCACTTT	CSVKEGQGGSSPLHF
many	TRBV5-4	TRBJ2-1	TRBD1	TGTGCCAGCAGCTTGGGGGACAGGGAGGGCAATGAGCAGTTCTTC	CASSLGDREGNEQFF
few	TRBV10-1	TRBJ2-1	.	TGCGCCAGCAGTGAATTGAAGCTAGGACCGTACAATGAGCAGTTCTTC	CASSELKLGPYNEQFF
few	TRBV19	TRBJ1-1	TRBD1	TGTGCCAGTAGTATAAAGGGGGCAACTGAAGCTTTCTTT	CASSIKGATEAFF
many	TRBV11-2	TRBJ2-1	.	TGTGCCAGCAGCTTACCTACAGGGAATGAGCAGTTCTTC	CASSLPTGNEQFF
few	TRBV20-1	TRBJ2-3	TRBD1	TGCAGTGCTGACCAGGGACAGCTACAGATTGCGCAGTATTTT	CSADQGQLQIAQYF
many	TRBV12-3/TRBV12-4	TRBJ2-7	.	TGTGCCAGCAGTTTGAGGGGTGTTGGGTACGAGCAGTACTTC	CASSLRGVGYEQYF
.	TRBV9	TRBJ1-2	TRBD1	TGTGCCAGCAGCGGAACAGGGGGCCGCGTTATTGGCTACACCTTC	CASSGTGGRVIGYTF
many	TRBV5-1	TRBJ2-3	.	TGCGCCAGCAGCTCCGCGGGGTTTCCAGATACGCAGTATTTT	CASSSAGFPDTQYF
many	TRBV28	TRBJ1-2	.	TGTGCCAGCAGATTAGACACTAACTATGGCTACACCTTC	CASRLDTNYGYTF
many	TRBV30	TRBJ1-1	.	TGTGCCTCCCACCGCCGTCAAATAATGAACAGTGAAGCTTTCTTT	CASHRRQIMNSEAFF
few	TRBV20-1	TRBJ1-2	.	TGCAGTGCTAGTCGGGGGTCGGATGGCTACACCTTC	CSASRGSDGYTF
many	TRBV20-1	TRBJ2-3	.	TGCAGGAGGAGGGGGGGCACAGATACGCAGTATTTT	CRRRGGTDTQYF
many	TRBV2	TRBJ1-2	.	TGTGCCAGCAGTGCTACAGGGCTTGGCTACACCTTC	CASSATGLGYTF
.	TRBV5-1	TRBJ2-2	TRBD2	TGCGCCAGCAGCATCATTCCAATGACTAGCGGGGGGTCCGGGGAGCTGTTTTTT	CASSIIPMTSGGSGELFF
.	TRBV10-2	TRBJ1-2	.	TGCGCCAGCCGTCCCCCTCGGGGAGGCTACACCTTC	CASRPPRGGYTF
.	TRBV19	TRBJ1-1	.	TGTGCCAGTAGCCCTAATGCGAACACTGAAGCTTTCTTT	CASSPNANTEAFF
.	TRBV3-1	TRBJ1-5	.	TGTGCCAGCAGCCAAGTCACAGGGCGGGAGCAGCCCCAGCATTTT	CASSQVTGREQPQHF
.	TRBV9	TRBJ2-7	.	TGTGCCAGCAGTCCCGGGCCTGATTTAACCTACGAGCAGTACTTC	CASSPGPDLTYEQYF
.	TRBV7-9	TRBJ2-1	.	TGTGCCAGCGGCCGTCCTCCTCCACGGAATGAGCAGTTCTTC	CASGRPPPRNEQFF
many	TRBV5-1	TRBJ2-7	.	TGCGCCAGCAGCTTGGGCCATGTTTGGCGAGGGGACCCCTGGCACGAGCAGTACTTC	CASSLGHVWRGDPWHEQYF
many	TRBV2	TRBJ2-4	.	TGTGCCAGCAGGACCAAGGGGGCCAAAAACATTCAGTACTTC	CASRTKGAKNIQYF
.	TRBV5-4	TRBJ1-4	.	TGTGCCAGCAGCTTTTTTGGGGCAACTAATGAAAAACTGTTTTTT	CASSFFGATNEKLFF
few	TRBV13	TRBJ2-2	.	TGTGCCAGCAGCTCTAGGACCACCGGGGAGCTGTTTTTT	CASSSRTTGELFF
few	TRBV6-1	TRBJ1-4	TRBD1	TGTGCCAGCAGTATGAATACCCAGGGGGGATCTAATGAAAAACTGTTTTTT	CASSMNTQGGSNEKLFF
few	TRBV6-1	TRBJ1-5	.	TGTGCCAGCAGTCAAGGGGTGCCCCAGCATTTT	CASSQGVPQHF
few	TRBV28	TRBJ1-6	TRBD1	TGTGCCAGCAGTCCCAGGGAGGGGGCCAATTCACCCCTCCACTTT	CASSPREGANSPLHF
many	TRBV4-1	TRBJ2-7	TRBD2	TGTGCCAGCAGCCCAACTAGCGGGGGGGCCAACGAGCAGTACTTC	CASSPTSGGANEQYF
.	TRBV20-1	TRBJ1-2	TRBD1	TGCAGTGCTAGAGGGACAGGGGGAGACTATGGCTACACCTTC	CSARGTGGDYGYTF
many	TRBV30	TRBJ2-4	TRBD2	TGTGCCTGGAGTGTGGGACTAGCGGGAGGGCCGAAAAACATTCAGTACTTC	CAWSVGLAGGPKNIQYF
.	TRBV5-6	TRBJ1-2	.	TGTGCCAGCAGCTTTGAGGGTTCGCGCACGTATGGCTACACCTTC	CASSFEGSRTYGYTF
.	TRBV29-1	TRBJ2-7	.	TGCAGCGCTTACAGGGCCCACGAGCAGTACTTC	CSAYRAHEQYF
.	TRBV4-1	TRBJ2-1	.	TGCGTCAGCAGCCCCGCGGCGATGGGAGAGCAGTTCTTC	CVSSPAAMGEQFF
many	TRBV5-1	TRBJ2-3	TRBD2	TGCGCCAGCAGCCGTACGGGACTAGCGGGGGGAATCCCCGATACGCAGTATTTT	CASSRTGLAGGIPDTQYF
many	TRBV3-1	TRBJ2-7	.	TGTGCCAGCAGTCGGGACACATCCTACGAGCAGTACTTC	CASSRDTSYEQYF
many	TRBV5-1	TRBJ2-5	TRBD1	TGCGCCAGCAGCTTGGCCGGACAGGGCAGTAGAGAGACCCAGTACTTC	CASSLAGQGSRETQYF
few	TRBV4-2	TRBJ2-2	.	TGTGCCAGCAGCCAAGAGCTGCGGGACCTCTCCGGGGAGCTGTTTTTT	CASSQELRDLSGELFF
few	TRBV12-3/TRBV12-4	TRBJ1-5	.	TGTGCCAGCAGTTTGTTATCTGGCAATCAGCCCCAGCATTTT	CASSLLSGNQPQHF
.	TRBV19	TRBJ2-2	TRBD1	TGTGCCAGTAGTATAGCCGGGACAGGGTATCTCACCGGGGAGCTGTTTTTT	CASSIAGTGYLTGELFF
many	TRBV6-1	TRBJ2-2	.	TGTGCCAGCACCAGGCCCAACACCGGGGAGCTGTTTTTT	CASTRPNTGELFF
many	TRBV5-1	TRBJ2-1	TRBD1	TGCGCCAGCAGCTTCGGACAGGCCGGCACGAATGAGCAGTTCTTC	CASSFGQAGTNEQFF
once	TRBV7-9	TRBJ2-5	TRBD1	TGTGCCAGCAGCTTAGGTTCGACAGGGGGCATGGAGACCCAGTACTTC	CASSLGSTGGMETQYF
many	TRBV28	TRBJ2-7	TRBD1	TGTGCCATACAGGGGGCGGATGAGCAGTACTTC	CAIQGADEQYF
many	TRBV18	TRBJ2-1	.	TGTGCCAGCTCACCGCCTACAGGGACAAATGAGCAGTTCTTC	CASSPPTGTNEQFF
many	TRBV3-1	TRBJ1-5	.	TGTGCCAGCAGCCAAGGACGGAGTAGCAATCAGCCCCAGCATTTT	CASSQGRSSNQPQHF
.	TRBV14	TRBJ1-5	.	TGTGCCAGCAGCCAAGGGCAGGGAAGACGGGGGCCCCAGCATTTT	CASSQGQGRRGPQHF
.	TRBV6-4	TRBJ1-2	.	TGTGCCAGCAGTGCCTCGGCCATGGGCCATGGCTACACCTTC	CASSASAMGHGYTF